The sequence of this TCR beta chain was determined in a study of tissue T cells after allogeneic stem cell transplantation (dated by TCRdb to between 2021 and 2024). Background on the whole study: Using research autopsies of patients with and without GVHD, plus mouse models of GVHD, the study profiled TCR beta repertoires across many tissues. On the human side, the study was prospective and observational, with no blinding or randomization.

As for this clone: Which antigen it targets is not known. Mouse gene names and germline sequences are used here. The read ends 1 residue early relative to the CDR3; the germline J gene fills the gap.

V has 5 bases trimmed and J has 6 bases trimmed; junction bases matching no gene number 1. The CDR3 runs 12 amino acids, cysteine and phenylalanine included. The 33 bases shown cover part of the CDR3, and their frame starts at base 1. Reading the germline V gene (reference sequence) gives CDR1 KGHPV and CDR2 FQNQEV. The time point label corresponds to: mouse harvest day 7 after allogeneic transplant. Mouse grafts consisting of 10^7 T-cell-depleted bone marrow cells combined with 10^6 splenic CD5+ T cells were administered by tail vein injection. GVHD in mice was modeled with a major MHC-mismatch B6 (H2b) into BALB/c (H2d) model, and tissues were profiled at day 7 or 14. On day 7 or 14 post-transplant, mouse tissues and retro-orbital blood were harvested with separate sterile tools for each animal, and livers were flushed before harvest. Before genomic DNA isolation with the DNeasy Blood & Tissue Kit, mouse tissues were minced using razor blades in buffered saline.

General study outcomes and caveats: The study did not establish which tissue TCRs were alloreactive or antigen-specific, and some clones may have been host cells that persisted. Within patients, how anatomically similar tissues were was a major factor shaping TCR repertoire composition, regardless of disease or transplant status. The patient cohort was small and clinically heterogeneous, and sampling depth was acknowledged as a limitation. Not many T cell clones showed up in more than one patient, yet clustering based on motifs uncovered repertoire signatures that were shared across patients in a tissue-specific way. In both patients and mice, T cells from blood and spleen picked up only a limited part of the TCR repertoire that was detected in tissues.

Receptors were amplified or captured by the immunoSEQ multiplex PCR assay. TCRbeta CDR3 sequencing was done by Adaptive Biotechnologies at survey depth, reporting CDR3 sequences, V/J genes, productive frequency and template counts. TCR beta CDR3 regions were amplified from genomic DNA rather than RNA. Turning to the authors' computational methods: Jensen-Shannon divergence served to quantify pairwise repertoire overlap between tissues, with 0 meaning identical and 1 meaning complete divergence. Tissues were grouped by single-linkage agglomerative hierarchical clustering of pairwise JSD values, and the clustering results were shown as dendrograms. All patient samples were analyzed with GLIPH2 using simulation_depth 1000, kmer_min_depth 3 and cdr3_length_cutoff 8, and only groups containing more than two unique CDR3s were kept. A standardized tissue-overlap score was generated by extrapolating Jaccard GLIPH-group overlap across patients to a standard repertoire size of 1000 clones. Linear mixed-effect models, with tissue as a fixed effect and individual as a random effect, were used to test how diversity related to clinical or experimental variables. TCRdb took over this immuneACCESS table, retaining in-frame rearrangements with V and J assigned. Such tables are incomplete; in checked studies, under half of the missing clones stem from an unresolved V gene, and the remainder is unexplained. From that table come the V and J calls and clone size; the DNA was used to work out D and trimming. This sample lists 6,500 to 10,000 clones; 46% were detected once. The ten largest clonotypes hold 8% to 9.5% of the sample.

The receptor was isolated from a female BALB/c mouse given C57BL/6 T cells with graft-versus-host disease after an allogeneic hematopoietic cell transplant. The sequenced sample was gut tissue. The rearrangement combines TRBV26 with TRBJ1-5; a stretch of 7 junction bases matches TRBD1. The DNA read from the CDR3 is TGTGCCAGCAGTTGGGACAGCCAGGCTCCGCTT. Its protein product is CASSWDSQAPL. The CDR3 as a whole reads CASSWDSQAPLF.